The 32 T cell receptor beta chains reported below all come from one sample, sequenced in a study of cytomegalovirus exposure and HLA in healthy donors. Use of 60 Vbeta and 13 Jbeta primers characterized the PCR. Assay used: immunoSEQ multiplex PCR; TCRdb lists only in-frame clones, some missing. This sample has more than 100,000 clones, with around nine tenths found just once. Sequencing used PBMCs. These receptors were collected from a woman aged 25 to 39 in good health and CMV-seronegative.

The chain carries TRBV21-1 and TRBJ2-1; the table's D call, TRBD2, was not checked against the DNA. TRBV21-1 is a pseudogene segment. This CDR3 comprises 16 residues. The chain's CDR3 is CASSKLARAGYDEQFF. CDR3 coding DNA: TGTGCCAGCAGCAAATTGGCCAGGGCGGGATACGATGAGCAGTTCTTC.

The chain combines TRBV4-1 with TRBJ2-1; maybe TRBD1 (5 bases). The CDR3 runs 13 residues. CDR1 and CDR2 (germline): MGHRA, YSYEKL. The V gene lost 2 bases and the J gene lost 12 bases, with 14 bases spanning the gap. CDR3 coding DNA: TGCGCCAGCAGCCAACCTGACAGCAGCCCGCAGTTCTTC. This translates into CASSQPDSSPQFF.

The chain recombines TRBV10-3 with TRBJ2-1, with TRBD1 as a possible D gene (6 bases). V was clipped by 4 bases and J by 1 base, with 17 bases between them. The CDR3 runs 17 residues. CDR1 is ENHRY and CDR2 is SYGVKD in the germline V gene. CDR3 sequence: CAISGIPGEPSYNEQFF. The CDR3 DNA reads TGTGCCATCAGTGGGATTCCAGGGGAACCGTCCTACAATGAGCAGTTCTTC.

CDR3 amino acids: CASGLVRAGDGGEQFF. DNA of the CDR3: TGTGCTAGTGGTTTGGTACGAGCGGGAGATGGTGGTGAGCAGTTCTTC. The chain couples TRBV12-5 to TRBJ2-1; 8 bases are shared with TRBD2. The V gene's germline CDR1 is LGHNT and CDR2 FRNRAP. This CDR3 region has 16 residues. Losses at the gene ends were 0 bases for V and 9 bases for J; bases not matched to a gene: 10.

The chain's CDR3 is CASSEGAGAGETQYF. CDR3 nucleotide sequence: TGTGCCAGCAGTGAAGGCGCGGGGGCGGGGGAGACCCAGTACTTC. V and J are TRBV2 and TRBJ2-5; D perhaps matches TRBD2 (7 bases). This CDR3 has 15 residues. Germline V gives CDR1 SNHLY, CDR2 FYNNEI. The V end lost 1 base, the J end lost 5 bases, and 14 bases lay between the germline ends.

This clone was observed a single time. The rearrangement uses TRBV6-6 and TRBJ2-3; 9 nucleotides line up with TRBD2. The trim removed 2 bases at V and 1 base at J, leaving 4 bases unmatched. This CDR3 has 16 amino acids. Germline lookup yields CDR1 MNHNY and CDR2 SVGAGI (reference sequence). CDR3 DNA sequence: TGTGCCAGCAGTTACCCGCGCGGGGGGGGCACAGATACGCAGTATTTT. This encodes CASSYPRGGGTDTQYF.

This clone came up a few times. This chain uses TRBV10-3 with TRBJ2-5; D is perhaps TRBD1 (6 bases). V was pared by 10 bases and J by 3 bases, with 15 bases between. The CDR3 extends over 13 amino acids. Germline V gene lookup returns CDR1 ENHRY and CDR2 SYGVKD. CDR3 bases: TGTGCCACCACGGACAGTTTGGAAGAGACCCAGTACTTC. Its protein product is CATTDSLEETQYF.

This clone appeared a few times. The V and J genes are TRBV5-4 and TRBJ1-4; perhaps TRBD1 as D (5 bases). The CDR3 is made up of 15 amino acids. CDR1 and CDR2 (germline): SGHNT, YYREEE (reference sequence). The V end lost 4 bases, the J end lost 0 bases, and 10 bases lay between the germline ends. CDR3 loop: CASSLDSSTNEKLFF. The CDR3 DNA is TGTGCCAGCAGCCTCGACAGCTCAACTAATGAAAAACTGTTTTTT.

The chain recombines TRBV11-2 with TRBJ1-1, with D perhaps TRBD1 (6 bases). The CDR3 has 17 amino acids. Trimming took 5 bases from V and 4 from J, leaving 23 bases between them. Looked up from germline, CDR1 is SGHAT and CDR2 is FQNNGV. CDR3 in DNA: TGTGCCAGCAGCCTATGGTCCCTCCGGGACACGGTCACTGAAGCTTTCTTT. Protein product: CASSLWSLRDTVTEAFF.

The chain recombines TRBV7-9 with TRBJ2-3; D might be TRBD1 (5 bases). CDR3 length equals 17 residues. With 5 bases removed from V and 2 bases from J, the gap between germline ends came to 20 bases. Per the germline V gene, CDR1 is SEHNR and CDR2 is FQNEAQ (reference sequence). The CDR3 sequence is CASSHPQGRADTDTQYF. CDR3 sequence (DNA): TGTGCCAGCAGCCACCCCCAGGGCAGAGCAGACACAGATACGCAGTATTTT.

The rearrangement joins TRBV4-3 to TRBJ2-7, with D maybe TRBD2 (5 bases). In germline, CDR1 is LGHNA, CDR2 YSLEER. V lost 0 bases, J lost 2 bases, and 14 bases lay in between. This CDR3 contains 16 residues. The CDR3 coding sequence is TGCGCCAGCAGCCAAGAGGCCAGCCCGAGGGCCTACGAGCAGTACTTC. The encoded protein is CASSQEASPRAYEQYF.

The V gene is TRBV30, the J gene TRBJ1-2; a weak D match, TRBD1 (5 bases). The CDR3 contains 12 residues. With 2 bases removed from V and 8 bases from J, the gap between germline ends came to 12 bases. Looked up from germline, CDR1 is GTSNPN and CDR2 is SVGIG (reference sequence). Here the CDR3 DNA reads TGTGCCTGGAGTTTACGGGGGGACGGCTACACCTTC. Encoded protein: CAWSLRGDGYTF.

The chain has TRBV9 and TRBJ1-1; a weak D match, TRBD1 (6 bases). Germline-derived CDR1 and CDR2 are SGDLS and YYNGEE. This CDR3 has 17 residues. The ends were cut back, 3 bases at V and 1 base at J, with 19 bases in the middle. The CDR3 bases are TGTGCCAGCAGCGGGGGGAAGGGGGGGCAGACGAACACTGAAGCTTTCTTT. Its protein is CASSGGKGGQTNTEAFF. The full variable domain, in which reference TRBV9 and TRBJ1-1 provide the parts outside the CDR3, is DSGVTQTPKHLITATGQRVTLRCSPRSGDLSVYWYQQSLDQGLQFLIQYYNGEERAKGNILERFSAQQFPDLHSELNLSSLELGDSALYFCASSGGKGGQTNTEAFFGQGTRLTVV.

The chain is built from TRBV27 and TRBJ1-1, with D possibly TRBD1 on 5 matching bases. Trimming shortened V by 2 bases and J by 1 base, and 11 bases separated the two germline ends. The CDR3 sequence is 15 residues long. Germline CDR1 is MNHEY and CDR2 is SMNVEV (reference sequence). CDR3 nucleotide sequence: TGTGCCAGCAGTTTAACCAGGGCAGGGAACACTGAAGCTTTCTTT. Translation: CASSLTRAGNTEAFF.

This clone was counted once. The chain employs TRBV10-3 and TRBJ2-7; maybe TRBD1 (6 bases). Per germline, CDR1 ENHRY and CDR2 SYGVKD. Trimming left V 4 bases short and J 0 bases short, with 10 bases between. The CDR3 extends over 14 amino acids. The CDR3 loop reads CAISGQAASYEQYF. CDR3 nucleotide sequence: TGTGCCATCAGTGGACAGGCCGCCTCCTACGAGCAGTACTTC.

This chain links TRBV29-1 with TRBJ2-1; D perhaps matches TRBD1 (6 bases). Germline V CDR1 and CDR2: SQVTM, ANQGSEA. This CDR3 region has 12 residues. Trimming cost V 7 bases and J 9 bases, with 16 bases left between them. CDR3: CSANQGIGEQFF. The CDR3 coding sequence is TGCAGCGCAAACCAGGGGATAGGTGAGCAGTTCTTC.

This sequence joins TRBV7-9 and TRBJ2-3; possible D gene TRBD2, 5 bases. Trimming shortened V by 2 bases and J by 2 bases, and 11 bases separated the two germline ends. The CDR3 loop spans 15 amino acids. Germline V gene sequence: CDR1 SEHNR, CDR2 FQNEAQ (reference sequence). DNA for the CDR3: TGTGCCAGCAGCTTAAGGGCGGGCCTCACAGATACGCAGTATTTT. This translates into CASSLRAGLTDTQYF. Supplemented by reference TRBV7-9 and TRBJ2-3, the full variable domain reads DTGVSQNPRHKITKRGQNVTFRCDPISEHNRLYWYRQTLGQGPEFLTYFQNEAQLEKSRLLSDRFSAERPKGSFSTLEIQRTEQGDSAMYLCASSLRAGLTDTQYFGPGTRLTVL.

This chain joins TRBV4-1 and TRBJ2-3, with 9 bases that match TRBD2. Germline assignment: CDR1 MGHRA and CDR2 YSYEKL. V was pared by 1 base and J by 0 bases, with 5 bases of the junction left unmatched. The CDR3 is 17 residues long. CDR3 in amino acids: CASSQGPSGTSTDTQYF. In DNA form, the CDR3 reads TGCGCCAGCAGCCAAGGTCCTAGCGGGACTAGCACAGATACGCAGTATTTT.

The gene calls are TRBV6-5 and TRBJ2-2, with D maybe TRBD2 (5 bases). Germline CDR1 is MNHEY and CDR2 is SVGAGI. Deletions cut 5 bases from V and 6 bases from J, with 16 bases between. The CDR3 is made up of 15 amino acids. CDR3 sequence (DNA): TGTGCCAGCAGTCTTGGGAGCTCTGAGGCCGGGGAGCTGTTTTTT. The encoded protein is CASSLGSSEAGELFF.

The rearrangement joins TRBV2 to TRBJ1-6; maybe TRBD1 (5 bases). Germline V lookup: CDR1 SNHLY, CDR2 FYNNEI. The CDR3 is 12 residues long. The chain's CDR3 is CARGLNNSPLHF. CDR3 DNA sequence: TGTGCTCGGGGGTTAAATAATTCACCCCTCCACTTT. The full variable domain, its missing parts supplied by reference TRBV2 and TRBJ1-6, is EPEVTQTPSHQVTQMGQEVILRCVPISNHLYFYWYRQILGQKVEFLVSFYNNEISEKSEIFDDQFSVERPDGSNFTLKIRSTKLEDSAMYFCARGLNNSPLHFGNGTRLTVT.

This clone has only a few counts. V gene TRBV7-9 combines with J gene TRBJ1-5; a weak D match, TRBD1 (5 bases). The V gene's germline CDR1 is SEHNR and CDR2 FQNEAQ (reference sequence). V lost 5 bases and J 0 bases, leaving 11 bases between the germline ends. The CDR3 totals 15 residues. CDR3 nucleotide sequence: TGTGCCAGCAGCGCTCCAGGGAATAGCAATCAGCCCCAGCATTTT. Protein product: CASSAPGNSNQPQHF.

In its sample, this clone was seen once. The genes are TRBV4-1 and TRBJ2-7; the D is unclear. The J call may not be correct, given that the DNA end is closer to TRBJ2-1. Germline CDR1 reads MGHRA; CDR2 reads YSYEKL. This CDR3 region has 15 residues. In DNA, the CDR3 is TGCGCCAGCAGCAAGGGTATGGTTGCGGACAATGAGCAGTTCTTC. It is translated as CASSKGMVADNEQFF.

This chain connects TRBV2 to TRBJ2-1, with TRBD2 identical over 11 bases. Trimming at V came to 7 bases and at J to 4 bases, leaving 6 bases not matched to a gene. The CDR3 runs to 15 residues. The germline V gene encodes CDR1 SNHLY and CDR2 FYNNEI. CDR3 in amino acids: CASTTGTSGYNEQFF. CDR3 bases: TGTGCCAGCACCACCGGGACTAGCGGTTACAATGAGCAGTTCTTC.

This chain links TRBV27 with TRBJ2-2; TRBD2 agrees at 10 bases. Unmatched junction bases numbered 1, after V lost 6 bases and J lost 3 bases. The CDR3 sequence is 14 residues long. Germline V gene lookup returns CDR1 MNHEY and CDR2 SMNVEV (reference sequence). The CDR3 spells CASRGLADTGELFF. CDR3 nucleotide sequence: TGTGCCAGCAGAGGACTAGCGGACACCGGGGAGCTGTTTTTT.

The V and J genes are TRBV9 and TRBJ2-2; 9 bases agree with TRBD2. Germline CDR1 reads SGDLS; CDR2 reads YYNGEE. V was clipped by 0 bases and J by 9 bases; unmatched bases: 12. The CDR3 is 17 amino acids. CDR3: CASSVAPGSGRPRELFF. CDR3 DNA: TGTGCCAGCAGCGTAGCTCCCGGGAGCGGGAGGCCCCGGGAGCTGTTTTTT.

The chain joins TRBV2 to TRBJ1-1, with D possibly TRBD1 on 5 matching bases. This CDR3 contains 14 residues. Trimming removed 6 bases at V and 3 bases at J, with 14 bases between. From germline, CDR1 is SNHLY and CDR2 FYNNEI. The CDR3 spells CASRGWKGYTEAFF. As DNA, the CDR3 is TGTGCCAGCAGGGGGTGGAAGGGGTACACTGAAGCTTTCTTT.

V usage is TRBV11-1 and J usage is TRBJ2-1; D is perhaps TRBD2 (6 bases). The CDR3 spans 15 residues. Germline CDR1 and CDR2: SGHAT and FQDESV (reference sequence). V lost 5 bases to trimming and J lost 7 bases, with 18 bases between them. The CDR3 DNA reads TGTGCCAGCAGCCTTTGGTTCGGGGGAAAAAATGAGCAGTTCTTC. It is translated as CASSLWFGGKNEQFF. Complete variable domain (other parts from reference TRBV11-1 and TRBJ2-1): EAEVAQSPRYKITEKSQAVAFWCDPISGHATLYWYRQILGQGPELLVQFQDESVVDDSQLPKDRFSAERLKGVDSTLKIQPAELGDSAMYLCASSLWFGGKNEQFFGPGTRLTVL.

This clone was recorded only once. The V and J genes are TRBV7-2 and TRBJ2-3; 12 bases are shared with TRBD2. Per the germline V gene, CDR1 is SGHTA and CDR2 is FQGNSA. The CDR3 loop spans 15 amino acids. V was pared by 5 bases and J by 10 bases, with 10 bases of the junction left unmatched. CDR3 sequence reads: CASSQLAGGSWSQYF. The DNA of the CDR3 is TGTGCCAGCAGCCAACTAGCGGGGGGAAGTTGGTCGCAGTATTTT.

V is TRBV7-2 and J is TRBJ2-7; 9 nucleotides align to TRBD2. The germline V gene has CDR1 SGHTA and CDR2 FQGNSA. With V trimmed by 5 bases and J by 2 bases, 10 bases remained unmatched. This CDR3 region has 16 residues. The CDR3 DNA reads TGTGCCAGCAGCCATCCACAAAGCGGGGGGCCCTACGAGCAGTACTTC. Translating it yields CASSHPQSGGPYEQYF.

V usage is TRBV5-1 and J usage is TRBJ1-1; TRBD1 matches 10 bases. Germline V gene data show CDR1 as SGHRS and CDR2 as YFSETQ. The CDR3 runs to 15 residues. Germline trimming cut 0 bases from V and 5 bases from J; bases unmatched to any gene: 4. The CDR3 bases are TGCGCCAGCAGCTTGGCGGGACAGGGGCGGACTGAAGCTTTCTTT. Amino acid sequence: CASSLAGQGRTEAFF.

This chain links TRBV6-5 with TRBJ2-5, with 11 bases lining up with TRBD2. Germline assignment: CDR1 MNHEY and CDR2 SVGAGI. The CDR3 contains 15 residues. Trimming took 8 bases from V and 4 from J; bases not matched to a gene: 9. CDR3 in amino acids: CASHPALAGVETQYF. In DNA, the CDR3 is TGTGCCAGCCACCCCGCACTAGCGGGGGTAGAGACCCAGTACTTC.

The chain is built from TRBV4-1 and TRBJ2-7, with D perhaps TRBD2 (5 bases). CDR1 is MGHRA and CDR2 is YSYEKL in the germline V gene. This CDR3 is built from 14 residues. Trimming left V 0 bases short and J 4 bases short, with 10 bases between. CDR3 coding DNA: TGCGCCAGCAGCCAAGAGGCGGGTTTTTACGAGCAGTACTTC. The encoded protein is CASSQEAGFYEQYF.